This T cell receptor beta chain was found in a study of Graves' ophthalmopathy and Graves' hyperthyroidism. RNA served as the template for amplifying TCR beta CDR3 regions. HTBI-primed first-round RT-PCR preceded second-round multiplex PCR. One entry per CDR3 protein results from TCRdb running MiXCR on the multiplex PCR reads. The table records a few hundred thousand distinct CDR3 sequences, just over 15% of them present only once. CDR1 and CDR2 (germline): MGHRA, YSYEKL. V was clipped by 1 base and J by 5 bases, with 21 bases between them. The CDR3 runs to 17 residues. The PBMC fraction was derived from 10 ml of fresh peripheral blood. This clonotype was detected a few times. What it binds is unknown. Broader study findings: Blood was where most expanded thyroid clonotypes above 0.001 frequency also turned up. The model achieved about 64% sensitivity and 72.22% specificity for ophthalmopathy progression. Using 13 signatures, a model distinguished ophthalmopathy from stable hyperthyroidism, reaching about 87% sensitivity and 81.08% specificity.

This chain connects TRBV4-1 to TRBJ2-7; a possible D gene is TRBD2 (6 bases). Sequencing used peripheral blood. The TCR comes from a woman aged 18 to 35 with stable Graves' hyperthyroidism. The chain's CDR3 is CASSQVVAGLPTDEQYF. In DNA form, the CDR3 reads TGCGCCAGCAGCCAAGTAGTGGCGGGGCTGCCCACCGACGAGCAGTACTTC.